This TCR beta chain originates from a study of PD-1 blockade in classical Hodgkin lymphoma. Findings and limits, study-wide: Patients newly diagnosed and complete responders had comparable baseline diversity. Whatever underlies the repertoire differences (possibly disease activity or prior therapy) remains undefined. With CD4+ cells, TCR diversity rose significantly by C4D1, but not with CD8+ cells.

A word on this clone: Its antigen is unidentified.

Every patient relapsed after autologous stem cell transplantation, and brentuximab vedotin exposure varied. Germline CDR1 LNHDA, CDR2 SQIVND (reference sequence). The V and J ends lost 6 bases and 8 bases respectively, with 13 bases between them. The CDR3 has 12 residues. Method: immunoSEQ multiplex PCR; TCRdb's copy keeps in-frame clones and lacks some. Altogether tens of thousands of clones are present, around 87% being singletons, with the ten largest covering 15%. This receptor was obtained from a human donor with classical Hodgkin lymphoma. This specimen was peripheral blood mononuclear cells (PBMCs), taken at baseline. This chain links TRBV19 with TRBJ1-2, with TRBD1 as a possible D gene (5 bases). CDR3 protein: CASSIQGRGYTF. The CDR3 nucleotides read TGTGCCAGTAGCATCCAGGGTAGGGGCTACACCTTC.